These T cell receptor beta chains were read from a single sample in a study of blood T cell repertoires in COVID-19. TCRdb's table, derived via immunoSEQ multiplex PCR, lists solely in-frame clones and lacks some. The data hold a few hundred thousand clones, with over 85% observed a single time. The specimen sequenced was PBMCs or T cells enriched from blood (not recorded which). These receptors were obtained from a young woman who had recovered from COVID-19. The CDR3 runs from the conserved cysteine through the conserved F or W. Fields, in order: clone size, J gene, D gene, V gene, CDR3 DNA, CDR3 protein. D genes are given only for firm matches. The size of a clone is reported for some rows only, either as once, few or many, or as a class for expanded clones.

clone size: -
J gene: TRBJ2-7
D gene: TRBD1
V gene: TRBV29-1
CDR3 DNA: TGCAGCGCTATCCGGGACAGTTACTACGAGCAGTACTTC
CDR3 protein: CSAIRDSYYEQYF

clone size: -
J gene: TRBJ2-5
D gene: -
V gene: TRBV28
CDR3 DNA: TGTGCCAGCAGACGAGGGACAAAAGGAGAGACCCAGTACTTC
CDR3 protein: CASRRGTKGETQYF

clone size: -
J gene: TRBJ2-1
D gene: -
V gene: TRBV15
CDR3 DNA: TGTGCCACCAGCAGGGAGAATACAGGGAAAGGGAAGTTCTTC
CDR3 protein: CATSRENTGKGKFF

clone size: -
J gene: TRBJ2-7
D gene: TRBD2
V gene: TRBV4-1
CDR3 DNA: TGCGCCAGCAGCCACCCCTTTTCGCGGGAGTCTTTGAGAGTTTCCTACGAGCAGTACTTC
CDR3 protein: CASSHPFSRESLRVSYEQYF

clone size: -
J gene: TRBJ1-1
D gene: -
V gene: TRBV5-1
CDR3 DNA: TGCGCCAGCAGCTCTGCCCTGGACAGGAACACTGAAGCTTTCTTT
CDR3 protein: CASSSALDRNTEAFF

clone size: -
J gene: TRBJ2-1
D gene: TRBD2
V gene: TRBV5-1
CDR3 DNA: TGCGCCAGCAGCTTGGGCGGGAGTTTCAATGAGCAGTTCTTC
CDR3 protein: CASSLGGSFNEQFF

clone size: -
J gene: TRBJ2-3
D gene: -
V gene: TRBV5-6
CDR3 DNA: TGTGCCAGCAGCTGGGGGCTAGCTCAGGTTGGGGATACGCAGTATTTT
CDR3 protein: CASSWGLAQVGDTQYF

clone size: -
J gene: TRBJ2-2
D gene: -
V gene: TRBV27
CDR3 DNA: TGTGCCAGCAGCCGCACCGGGGAGCTGTTTTTT
CDR3 protein: CASSRTGELFF

clone size: -
J gene: TRBJ2-7
D gene: -
V gene: TRBV19
CDR3 DNA: TGTGCCAGCGCGGTCGGAGGGGTTCCCTCCTACGAGCAGTACTTC
CDR3 protein: CASAVGGVPSYEQYF

clone size: -
J gene: TRBJ2-7
D gene: -
V gene: TRBV10-2
CDR3 DNA: TGCGCCAGCATAGGGTTCTGGGGCAGTTCCTACGAGCAGTACTTC
CDR3 protein: CASIGFWGSSYEQYF

clone size: -
J gene: TRBJ2-7
D gene: -
V gene: TRBV27
CDR3 DNA: TGTGCCAGCAGTTTATCGGGACGGGGGAATTTGGGGGAGCAGTACTTC
CDR3 protein: CASSLSGRGNLGEQYF

clone size: -
J gene: TRBJ1-2
D gene: TRBD1
V gene: TRBV5-1
CDR3 DNA: TGCGCCAGCAGTTCCGGGACAGCGACGGATGGCTACACCTTC
CDR3 protein: CASSSGTATDGYTF

clone size: few
J gene: TRBJ1-2
D gene: -
V gene: TRBV28
CDR3 DNA: TGTGCCAGCAGTCCGACAGGCGAATATGGCTACACCTTC
CDR3 protein: CASSPTGEYGYTF

clone size: -
J gene: TRBJ2-7
D gene: TRBD1
V gene: TRBV7-9
CDR3 DNA: TGTGCCAGCAGCCTTGCCGGGACAGGAGAATCCTACGAGCAGTACTTC
CDR3 protein: CASSLAGTGESYEQYF

clone size: -
J gene: TRBJ2-7
D gene: -
V gene: TRBV28
CDR3 DNA: TGTGCCAGCAGGTTCACACGGACACCTGATGAGCAGTACTTC
CDR3 protein: CASRFTRTPDEQYF

clone size: -
J gene: TRBJ2-3
D gene: TRBD2
V gene: TRBV7-3
CDR3 DNA: TGTGCCAGCAGCCCGTCAAGCGGGAGTGGAAATACGCAGTATTTT
CDR3 protein: CASSPSSGSGNTQYF

clone size: -
J gene: TRBJ2-7
D gene: TRBD1
V gene: TRBV28
CDR3 DNA: TGTGCCACTTCGGACAGGGACGGCATGGGCGAGCAGTACTTC
CDR3 protein: CATSDRDGMGEQYF

clone size: once
J gene: TRBJ2-3
D gene: TRBD1
V gene: TRBV7-8
CDR3 DNA: TGTGCCAGCAGCTTAGGGACAGGGAGAACAGATACGCAGTATTTT
CDR3 protein: CASSLGTGRTDTQYF

clone size: few
J gene: TRBJ2-7
D gene: -
V gene: TRBV7-9
CDR3 DNA: TGTGCCAGCAGCCTAACGTTGAGCGAGCAGTACTTC
CDR3 protein: CASSLTLSEQYF

clone size: -
J gene: TRBJ2-6
D gene: TRBD2
V gene: TRBV5-4
CDR3 DNA: TGTGCCAGCAGCCAAAGTATACTAGCGGGAGGCTCTGGGGCCAACGTCCTGACTTTC
CDR3 protein: CASSQSILAGGSGANVLTF